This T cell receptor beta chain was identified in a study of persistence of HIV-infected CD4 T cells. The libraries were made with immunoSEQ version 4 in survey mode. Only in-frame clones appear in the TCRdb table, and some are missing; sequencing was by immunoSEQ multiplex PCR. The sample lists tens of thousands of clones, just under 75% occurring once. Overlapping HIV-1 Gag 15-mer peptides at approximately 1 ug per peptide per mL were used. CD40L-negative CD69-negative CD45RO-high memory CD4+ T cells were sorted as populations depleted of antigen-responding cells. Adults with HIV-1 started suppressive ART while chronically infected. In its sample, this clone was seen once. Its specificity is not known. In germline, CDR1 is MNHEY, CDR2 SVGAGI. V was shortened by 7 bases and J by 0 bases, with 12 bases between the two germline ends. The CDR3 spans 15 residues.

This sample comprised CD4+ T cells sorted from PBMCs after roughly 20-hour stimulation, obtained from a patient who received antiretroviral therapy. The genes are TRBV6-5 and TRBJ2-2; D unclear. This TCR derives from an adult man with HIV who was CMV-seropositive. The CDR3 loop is CASTGSNTNTGELFF. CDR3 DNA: TGTGCCAGCACCGGGTCAAACACGAACACCGGGGAGCTGTTTTTT.